Sequencing of this T cell receptor (beta chain) was carried out in a study of shared clonotypes between healthy human individuals. Study in general: The people who gave samples were two women and a few men aged 18 to 49. Overall study results and limits: At large depth, rarefaction still showed sorted-subset sequencing to be incomplete. Memory subsets had estimated richness that was generally smaller than that of naive subsets.

As concerns this clone: Its specificity is not known.

All donors qualified as healthy HIV-negative adults and had experienced no recent acute infections or vaccinations. The protocol was immunoSEQ multiplex PCR, while the TCRdb copy is restricted to in-frame clones and leaves out a portion. The sample lists 2 million to 2.5 million clones; 90% to 96% were seen once. Germline V gives CDR1 LNHDA, CDR2 SQIVND (reference sequence). The CDR3 is made up of 15 amino acids. V lost 4 bases, J lost 1 base, and 6 bases stayed unmatched. The chain has TRBV19 and TRBJ2-5, with TRBD1 matching 7 bases. This TCR was recovered from a young man in good health. Sequenced input: naive CD4+ T cells sorted from blood. Noted subset: CD45RA+ positively selected. In DNA, the CDR3 is TGTGCCAGTAGTAGCAGGGGGTCCCGCCAAGAGACCCAGTACTTC. This codes for CASSSRGSRQETQYF. Complete variable domain (other parts from reference TRBV19 and TRBJ2-5): DGGITQSPKYLFRKEGQNVTLSCEQNLNHDAMYWYRQDPGQGLRLIYYSQIVNDFQKGDIAEGYSVSREKKESFPLTVTSAQKNPTAFYLCASSSRGSRQETQYFGPGTRLLVL.